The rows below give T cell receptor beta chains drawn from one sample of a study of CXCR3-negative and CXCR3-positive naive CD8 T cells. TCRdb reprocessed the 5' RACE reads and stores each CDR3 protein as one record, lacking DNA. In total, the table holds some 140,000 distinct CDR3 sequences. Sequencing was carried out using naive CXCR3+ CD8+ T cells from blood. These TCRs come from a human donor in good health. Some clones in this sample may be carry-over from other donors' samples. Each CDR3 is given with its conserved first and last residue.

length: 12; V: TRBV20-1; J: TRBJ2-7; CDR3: CSARDRLYEQYF
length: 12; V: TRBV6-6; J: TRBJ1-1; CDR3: CASSAINTEAFF
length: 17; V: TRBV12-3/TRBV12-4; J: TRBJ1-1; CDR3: CASSLSPGTGLVTEAFF
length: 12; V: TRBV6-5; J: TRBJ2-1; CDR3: CASSQDGYEQFF
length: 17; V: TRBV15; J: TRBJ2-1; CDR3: CATSTTFQTGLRNEQFF
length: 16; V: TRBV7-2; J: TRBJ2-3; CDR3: CASSQSYSDSTDTQYF
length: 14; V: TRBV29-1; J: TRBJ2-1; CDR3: CSVRTTGFYNEQFF
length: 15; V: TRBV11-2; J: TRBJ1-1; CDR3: CASSPTGGLNTEAFF
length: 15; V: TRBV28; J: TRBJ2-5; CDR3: CASSLGGGPGGTQYF
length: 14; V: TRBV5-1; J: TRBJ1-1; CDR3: CASSGVSVSTEAFF
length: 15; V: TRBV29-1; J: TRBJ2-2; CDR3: CSVEDATVNTGELFF
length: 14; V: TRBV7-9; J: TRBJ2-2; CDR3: CASSEGALTGELFF
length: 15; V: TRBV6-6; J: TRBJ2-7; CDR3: CASSYSIQGSYEQYF
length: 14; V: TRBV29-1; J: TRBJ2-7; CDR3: CSVKTSGNSYEQYF
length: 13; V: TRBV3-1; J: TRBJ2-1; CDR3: CASSQSLQNEQFF
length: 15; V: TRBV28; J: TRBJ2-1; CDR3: CASSLRVGGPYEQFF
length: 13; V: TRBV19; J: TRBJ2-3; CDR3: CASSIGSTNTQYF
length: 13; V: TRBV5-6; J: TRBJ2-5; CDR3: CASSLGEQETQYF
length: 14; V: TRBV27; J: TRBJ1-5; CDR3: CASSTSDSNQPQHF
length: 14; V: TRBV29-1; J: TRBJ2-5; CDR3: CSVPPQGALETQYF
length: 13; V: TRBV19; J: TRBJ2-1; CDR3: CASSNRIHNEQFF
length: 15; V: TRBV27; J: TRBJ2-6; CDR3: CASRALGSGANVLTF
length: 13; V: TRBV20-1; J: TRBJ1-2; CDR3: CSARPQGNYGYTF
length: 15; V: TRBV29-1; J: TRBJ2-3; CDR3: CSVEEGIRSTDKQYF
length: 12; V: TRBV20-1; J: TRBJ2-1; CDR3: CRAESSYNEQFF
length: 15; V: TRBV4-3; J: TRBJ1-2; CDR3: CASSQDLGGDSGYTF
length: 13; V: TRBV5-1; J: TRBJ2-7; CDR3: CASSFAVTYEQYF
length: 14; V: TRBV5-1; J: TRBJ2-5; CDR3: CASSLGSVQETQYF
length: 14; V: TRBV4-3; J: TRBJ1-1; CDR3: CASSQVGRDTEAFF
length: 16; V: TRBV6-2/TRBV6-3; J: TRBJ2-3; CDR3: CASSPMGLAGTDTQYF
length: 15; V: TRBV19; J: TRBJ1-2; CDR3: CASSIGGRDLDGYTF
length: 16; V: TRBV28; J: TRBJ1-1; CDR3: CASSWTGTGGFTEAFF
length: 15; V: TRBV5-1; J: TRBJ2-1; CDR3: CASSPGLAGVNEQFF
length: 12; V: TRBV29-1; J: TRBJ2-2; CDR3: CSVVGFAGELFF
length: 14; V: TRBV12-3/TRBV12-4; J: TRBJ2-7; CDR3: CASRPEGQGYEQYF
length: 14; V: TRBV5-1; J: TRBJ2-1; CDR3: CASSLVGELNEQFF
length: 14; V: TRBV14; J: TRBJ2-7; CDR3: CASSQDLGSREQYF
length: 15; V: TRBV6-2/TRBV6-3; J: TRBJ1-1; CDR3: CASSSLDRVNTEAFF
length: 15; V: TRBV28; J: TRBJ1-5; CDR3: CASSFEGQADQPQHF
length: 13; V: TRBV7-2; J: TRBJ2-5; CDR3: CASSSPSGETQYF
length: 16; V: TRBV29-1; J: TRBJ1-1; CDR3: CSVVGGGGPVFTEAFF
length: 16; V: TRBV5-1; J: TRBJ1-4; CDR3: CASSLVTGGGGEKLFF
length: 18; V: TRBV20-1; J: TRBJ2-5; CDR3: CSARDIFSGPLITETQYF
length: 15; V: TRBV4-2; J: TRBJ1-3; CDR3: CASSQDSDLGNTIYF
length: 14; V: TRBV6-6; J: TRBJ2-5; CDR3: CASSYSGDRAGQYF
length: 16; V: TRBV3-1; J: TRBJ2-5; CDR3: CASSQLRLAGMETQYF
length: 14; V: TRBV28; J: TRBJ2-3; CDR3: CASSLAQGSDTQYF
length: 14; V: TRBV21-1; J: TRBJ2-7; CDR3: CATKGQVNSYEQYF
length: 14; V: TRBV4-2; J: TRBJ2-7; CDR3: CASSPRTGDGEQYF
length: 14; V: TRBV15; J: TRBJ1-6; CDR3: CATSRGDRNSPLHF
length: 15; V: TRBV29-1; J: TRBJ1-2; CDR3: CSVEAFDMRGSGYTF
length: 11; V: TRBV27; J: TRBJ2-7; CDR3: CASGGVYEQYF
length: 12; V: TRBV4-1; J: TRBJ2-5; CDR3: CASSGLQETQYF
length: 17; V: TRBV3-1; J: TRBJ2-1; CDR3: CASSQDSRGSSYNEQFF
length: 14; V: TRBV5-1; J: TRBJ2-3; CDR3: CASSFTGGTDTQYF
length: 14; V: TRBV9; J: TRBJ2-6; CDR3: CASSSSSGANVLTF
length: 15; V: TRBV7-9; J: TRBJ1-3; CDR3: CASSPVPSRGNTIYF
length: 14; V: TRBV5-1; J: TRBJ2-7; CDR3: CASSPGTTFYEQYF
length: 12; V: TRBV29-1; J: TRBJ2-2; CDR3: CSVLGGGGELFF
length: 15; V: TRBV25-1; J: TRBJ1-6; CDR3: CASSGDGTANSPLHF